This TCR beta chain appears in the sequencing data of a study of PD-1 blockade in mismatch repair-deficient tumors. For the study at large: Patients had around 11 mismatch repair-deficient cancer types, all previously treated and progressing.

The CDR3 sequence is 15 residues long. The V gene end was trimmed by 4 bases and the J gene end by 6 bases; junction bases not matched to a gene: 9. CDR1 is MNHNS, CDR2 SASEGT, per germline. Every patient had mismatch repair deficiency by PCR or immunohistochemistry. TCR sequencing covered a few patients who responded to pembrolizumab. Study results and limitations: Tumor-resident clones, often undetectable pretreatment in blood, expanded then contracted after pembrolizumab.

Measured with immunoSEQ multiplex PCR; TCRdb has only the in-frame clones, and not every one. Seen here are approximately 50,000 clones, over 65% observed once, and the top ten hold about 3.5%. Notes on this clone: The antigen is undetermined.

V usage is TRBV6-1 and J usage is TRBJ2-1; 7 bases fit TRBD1. The clonotype was recovered from an adult with mismatch repair-deficient cancer. The sample was peripheral blood, taken 4 weeks after starting pembrolizumab. Here the CDR3 reads CASSAYRGLGNEQFF. CDR3 nucleotide sequence: TGTGCCAGCAGTGCTTACAGGGGTTTGGGCAATGAGCAGTTCTTC.